Shown below are 18 T cell receptor beta chains from a single sample sequenced in a study of tumor-infiltrating lymphocytes in primary liver carcinoma. Starting from 500 ng of total RNA, TCR beta cDNA was produced with a primer in the constant region. Three rounds of nested multiplex PCR with slightly modified ARM-PCR produced TCR beta libraries. The first two PCR rounds, approximately 11 cycles each, used TRBV1-TRBV30 forward primers and a C-beta reverse primer. TCRdb called the multiplex PCR reads again in MiXCR, with one record for every CDR3 protein. The sample has approximately 300,000 distinct CDR3 sequences; about 62% are singletons. Blood RNA was derived from unsorted whole blood, and germline DNA was extracted too. The sequenced sample consisted of peripheral blood. Every receptor here comes from a middle-aged man with primary liver carcinoma and hepatitis B virus infection.

The V gene is TRBV6-1, the J gene TRBJ1-2; D call uncertain. The CDR3 covers 14 residues. The germline gives CDR1 MNHNS, CDR2 SASEGT. V dropped 3 bases and J dropped 2 bases, with 10 bases sitting between them. CDR3 DNA: TGTGCCAGCAGTGATAACCAGTACAACTATGGCTACACCTTC. The encoded protein is CASSDNQYNYGYTF.

Points on this clonotype: This could be a read error, since a much larger clone is one nucleotide away. The CDR3 loop reads CASRLHRAASGYTF. The CDR3 nucleotides are TGTGCCAGCAGATTACACAGAGCCGCCTCTGGCTACACCTTC. The chain links TRBV12-3 or TRBV12-4 to TRBJ1-2, with D uncertain. This CDR3 is 14 amino acids long. The ends were cut back, 6 bases at V and 7 bases at J, with 18 bases in the middle.

The chain recombines TRBV6-1 with TRBJ2-2; TRBD1 matches at 10 bases. J was trimmed by 7 bases and V by 10 bases; bases with no gene match: 12. The germline V gene has CDR1 MNHNS and CDR2 SASEGT. The CDR3 spans 15 residues. The CDR3 coding sequence is TGTGCCACCCGGATCGGGACAGGGGAAAGCGGGGAGCTGTTTTTT. This translates into CATRIGTGESGELFF.

The gene calls are TRBV7-9 and TRBJ1-5, with TRBD1 matching over 9 bases. This CDR3 region has 14 residues. J gave up 7 bases and V 5 bases, and 6 bases lay outside the gene matches. Germline loops: CDR1 SEHNR, CDR2 FQNEAQ (reference sequence). The CDR3 is CASSIRTGEQPQHF. CDR3 DNA: TGTGCCAGCAGCATCAGGACAGGGGAACAGCCCCAGCATTTT.

This clonotype was seen only a few times. The chain uses TRBV5-1 and TRBJ2-7; D remains unclear. Germline CDR1 SGHRS, CDR2 YFSETQ. The CDR3 extends over 14 amino acids. The germline V and J ends were trimmed by 2 bases and 5 bases, with 14 bases remaining between them. The CDR3 loop is CASSFLGLTDEQYF. The CDR3 coding sequence is TGCGCCAGCAGCTTCCTAGGGCTCACCGACGAGCAGTACTTC.

With respect to this clonotype: A much larger clone differs by one base, so this may be a read error. The gene calls are TRBV7-8 and TRBJ2-3; 8 bases fit TRBD2. Per the germline V gene, CDR1 is SGHVS and CDR2 is FQNEAQ. V shed 6 bases and J 3 bases; nucleotides not matched to a gene: 5. The CDR3 spans 14 residues. The CDR3 coding sequence is TGTGCCAGCAGACCCATAGCGGGAACAGATACGCAGTATTTT. Its translation is CASRPIAGTDTQYF.

Worth noting for this clonotype: A read error may be the cause here, since a much bigger clone is one base away. This rearrangement joins TRBV12-3 or TRBV12-4 to TRBJ2-2; TRBD2 matches 7 bases. This CDR3 contains 15 residues. This chain's CDR3 is CAGSPQGGMPGELFF. The CDR3, as DNA: TGTGCCGGCAGTCCCCAGGGAGGGATGCCCGGGGAGCTGTTTTTT.

This clonotype has ten or more counts. The V call is TRBV11-2, the J call TRBJ2-2, with D possibly matching TRBD2 (6 bases). CDR1 is SGHAT, CDR2 FQNNGV, per germline. Trimming cost V 7 bases and J 2 bases, with 14 bases left between them. The CDR3 length is 15 residues. CDR3 in amino acids: CASTPGGRNTGELFF. The CDR3 region has the DNA TGTGCCAGCACCCCCGGAGGGAGAAACACCGGGGAGCTGTTTTTT.

This clonotype was seen repeatedly, ten times or more. The rearrangement joins TRBV14 to TRBJ2-7; 8 bases fit TRBD2. This CDR3 has 15 residues. Trimming took 1 base from V and 4 from J; bases not matched to a gene: 6. Germline V gene data show CDR1 as SGHDN and CDR2 as FVKESK. The CDR3 region is CASSQAGGRKYEQYF. CDR3 bases: TGTGCCAGCAGCCAAGCGGGGGGGAGGAAGTACGAGCAGTACTTC.

As for this clonotype: A clone one base away is much larger, so this may be a read error. The chain uses TRBV6-5 and TRBJ2-2; maybe TRBD2 (7 bases). The CDR3 spans 15 residues. The germline V gene has CDR1 MNHEY and CDR2 SVGAGI. V shed 6 bases and J shed 6 bases, with 17 bases lying between them. Here the CDR3 reads CASRPREGGSGELFF. CDR3 sequence (DNA): TGTGCCAGCAGACCCAGAGAGGGGGGGTCCGGGGAGCTGTTTTTT.

The J gene is TRBJ2-4, the V gene TRBV11-2; D ambiguous. The V and J ends lost 4 bases and 0 bases respectively, with 16 bases between them. Germline V lookup: CDR1 SGHAT, CDR2 FQNNGV. This CDR3 contains 17 residues. CDR3 sequence: CASSSPDGLLAKNIQYF. DNA of the CDR3: TGTGCCAGCAGCTCCCCAGACGGGCTCTTAGCCAAAAACATTCAGTACTTC.

This clonotype appeared a few times. A read error may be the cause here, since a much bigger clone is one base away. The CDR3 loop reads CIVSNGTSGGKTQYF. The CDR3 DNA reads as TGCATCGTTTCTAACGGGACTAGCGGGGGGAAGACCCAGTACTTC. The chain recombines TRBV29-1 with TRBJ2-5, with TRBD2 matching 15 bases. CDR3 length: 15 amino acids. Germline-derived CDR1 and CDR2 are SQVTM and ANQGSEA.

This clonotype occurred many times. The V and J genes are TRBV6-2 or TRBV6-3 and TRBJ2-7; 8 nucleotides align to TRBD2. CDR1 and CDR2 (germline): MNHEY, SVGEGT. The CDR3 contains 14 residues. V lost 7 bases, J lost 3 bases, and 8 bases stayed unmatched. This CDR3 is CASTPSGRFYEQYF. CDR3 coding DNA: TGTGCCAGCACCCCGAGCGGGAGATTCTACGAGCAGTACTTC.

In regard to this clonotype: This could be a read error, since a much larger clone is one nucleotide away. The V gene is TRBV12-3 or TRBV12-4, the J gene TRBJ2-3; D is possibly TRBD2 (5 bases). V dropped 9 bases and J dropped 3 bases, with 19 bases sitting between them. CDR3 length: 15 residues. CDR3 nucleotide sequence: TGTGCCAGGAGTCCGCCCGGACTGAGAACAGATACGCAGTATTTT. Translated: CARSPPGLRTDTQYF.

A note on this clonotype: A much larger clone lies one base from this, so it may be a read error. The rearrangement joins TRBV12-5 to TRBJ1-1; 9 bases fit TRBD1. Germline V CDR1 and CDR2: LGHNT, FRNRAP. The CDR3 covers 16 residues. Trimming cost V 1 base and J 7 bases; bases outside gene matches: 10. The CDR3 DNA reads TGTGCTAGTGGTTTGGCGGCCGGGACAGGGTACATTGAAGCTTTCTTT. Its protein product is CASGLAAGTGYIEAFF.

Details on this clonotype: One end of the junction does not line up with germline, which may come from a read error. The gene calls are TRBV6-1 and TRBJ2-1; TRBD1 aligns across 7 bases. CDR1 and CDR2 (germline): MNHNS, SASEGT. The CDR3 runs 14 residues. CDR3 region: CGSSDRAVYNEQFF. The CDR3 DNA reads as TGTGGCAGCAGTGACAGGGCGGTCTACAATGAGCAGTTCTTC.

This chain connects TRBV4-3 to TRBJ1-2; 10 bases fit TRBD1. Germline loops: CDR1 LGHNA, CDR2 YSLEER. The V gene end was trimmed by 11 bases and the J gene end by 1 base; junction bases not matched to a gene: 19. The CDR3 spans 18 residues. CDR3 region: CAGGQGPGQGLINYGYTF. Written as DNA, the CDR3 is TGCGCCGGCGGCCAAGGACCGGGACAGGGGTTAATTAACTATGGCTACACCTTC.

Points on this clonotype: A read error may account for a junction end that differs from germline. The CDR3 coding sequence is TGTGCCAGTAGCTTGGACGGGGCGGATGAGCAGTTCTTC. Protein sequence: CASSLDGADEQFF. The V gene is TRBV5-4, the J gene TRBJ2-1, with D perhaps being TRBD1 or TRBD2 (5 bases each). This CDR3 contains 13 residues. Germline CDR1 and CDR2: SGHNT and YYREEE (reference sequence).